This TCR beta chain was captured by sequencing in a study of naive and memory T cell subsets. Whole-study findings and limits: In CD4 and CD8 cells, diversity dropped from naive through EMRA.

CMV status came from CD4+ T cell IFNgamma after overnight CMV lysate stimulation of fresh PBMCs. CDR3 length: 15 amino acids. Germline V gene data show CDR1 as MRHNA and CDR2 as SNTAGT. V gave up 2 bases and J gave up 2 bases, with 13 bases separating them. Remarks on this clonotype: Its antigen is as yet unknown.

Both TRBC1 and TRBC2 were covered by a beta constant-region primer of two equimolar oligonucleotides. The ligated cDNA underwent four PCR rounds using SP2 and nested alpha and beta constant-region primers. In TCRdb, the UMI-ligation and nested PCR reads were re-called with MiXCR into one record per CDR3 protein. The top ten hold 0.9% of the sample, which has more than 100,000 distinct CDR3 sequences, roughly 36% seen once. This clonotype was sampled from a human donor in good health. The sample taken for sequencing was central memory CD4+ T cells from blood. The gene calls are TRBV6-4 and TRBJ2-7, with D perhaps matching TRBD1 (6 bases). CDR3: CASSDQGRITYEQYF. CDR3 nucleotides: TGTGCCAGCAGTGACCAGGGGCGGATCACCTACGAGCAGTACTTC.